This is a list of T cell receptor beta chains from one sample in a study of cytomegalovirus exposure and HLA in healthy donors. This table comes from immunoSEQ multiplex PCR, and its TCRdb copy is limited to in-frame clones, with some not included. The sample includes 120,000 or so clones, about nine tenths seen only once; the top ten take 2% to 2.5%. The sequenced sample consisted of PBMCs. Receptor source: a woman younger than 35 in good health and CMV-seronegative. CDR3s include the opening cysteine and the closing phenylalanine or tryptophan. Each record gives: J gene, clone size, V gene, D gene, CDR3 protein, CDR3 DNA. The D gene is left open where the match is weak. Some rows have no size entry. The others give once, few or many, or a class for an expanded clone.

J gene: TRBJ1-2; clone size: NA; V gene: TRBV6-5; D gene: TRBD1; CDR3 protein: CASSSPGQENYGYTF; CDR3 DNA: TGTGCCAGCAGTTCCCCCGGACAGGAGAACTATGGCTACACCTTC
J gene: TRBJ2-5; clone size: NA; V gene: TRBV5-6; D gene: TRBD2; CDR3 protein: CASRGGSGRAAETQYF; CDR3 DNA: TGTGCCAGCAGAGGGGGTAGCGGGAGGGCGGCGGAGACCCAGTACTTC
J gene: TRBJ2-1; clone size: NA; V gene: TRBV6-5; D gene: NA; CDR3 protein: CASSASEVLNNEQFF; CDR3 DNA: TGTGCCAGCAGTGCCTCGGAGGTTCTTAACAATGAGCAGTTCTTC
J gene: TRBJ1-4; clone size: NA; V gene: TRBV5-1; D gene: NA; CDR3 protein: CASRGTNEKLFF; CDR3 DNA: TGCGCCAGTCGAGGGACTAATGAAAAACTGTTTTTT
J gene: TRBJ1-1; clone size: NA; V gene: TRBV19; D gene: NA; CDR3 protein: CASTAGNTEAFF; CDR3 DNA: TGTGCCAGTACTGCAGGGAACACTGAAGCTTTCTTT
J gene: TRBJ1-5; clone size: few; V gene: TRBV5-8; D gene: TRBD1; CDR3 protein: CASSRDSRNHQPQHF; CDR3 DNA: TGTGCCAGCAGCCGGGACAGCAGGAACCATCAGCCCCAGCATTTT
J gene: TRBJ2-3; clone size: NA; V gene: TRBV27; D gene: NA; CDR3 protein: CASSPGLGGFGNTQYF; CDR3 DNA: TGTGCCAGCAGTCCCGGACTCGGGGGATTCGGGAATACGCAGTATTTT
J gene: TRBJ2-7; clone size: NA; V gene: TRBV28; D gene: NA; CDR3 protein: CASSLGRDYEQYF; CDR3 DNA: TGTGCCAGCAGTTTAGGACGGGATTACGAGCAGTACTTC
J gene: TRBJ2-7; clone size: NA; V gene: TRBV19; D gene: NA; CDR3 protein: CASSMGGGGSYEQYF; CDR3 DNA: TGTGCCAGTAGTATGGGAGGGGGGGGATCCTACGAGCAGTACTTC
J gene: TRBJ1-1; clone size: NA; V gene: TRBV7-3; D gene: TRBD1; CDR3 protein: CASSLDRGGTEAFF; CDR3 DNA: TGTGCCAGCAGCTTGGACAGGGGGGGAACTGAAGCTTTCTTT
J gene: TRBJ2-1; clone size: NA; V gene: TRBV5-1; D gene: TRBD2; CDR3 protein: CASSLLAGEVYNEQFF; CDR3 DNA: TGCGCCAGCAGCCTCCTAGCGGGAGAAGTCTACAATGAGCAGTTCTTC
J gene: TRBJ2-7; clone size: NA; V gene: TRBV29-1; D gene: TRBD2; CDR3 protein: CSALGTSSYEQYF; CDR3 DNA: TGCAGCGCCCTAGGGACTAGCTCCTACGAGCAGTACTTC